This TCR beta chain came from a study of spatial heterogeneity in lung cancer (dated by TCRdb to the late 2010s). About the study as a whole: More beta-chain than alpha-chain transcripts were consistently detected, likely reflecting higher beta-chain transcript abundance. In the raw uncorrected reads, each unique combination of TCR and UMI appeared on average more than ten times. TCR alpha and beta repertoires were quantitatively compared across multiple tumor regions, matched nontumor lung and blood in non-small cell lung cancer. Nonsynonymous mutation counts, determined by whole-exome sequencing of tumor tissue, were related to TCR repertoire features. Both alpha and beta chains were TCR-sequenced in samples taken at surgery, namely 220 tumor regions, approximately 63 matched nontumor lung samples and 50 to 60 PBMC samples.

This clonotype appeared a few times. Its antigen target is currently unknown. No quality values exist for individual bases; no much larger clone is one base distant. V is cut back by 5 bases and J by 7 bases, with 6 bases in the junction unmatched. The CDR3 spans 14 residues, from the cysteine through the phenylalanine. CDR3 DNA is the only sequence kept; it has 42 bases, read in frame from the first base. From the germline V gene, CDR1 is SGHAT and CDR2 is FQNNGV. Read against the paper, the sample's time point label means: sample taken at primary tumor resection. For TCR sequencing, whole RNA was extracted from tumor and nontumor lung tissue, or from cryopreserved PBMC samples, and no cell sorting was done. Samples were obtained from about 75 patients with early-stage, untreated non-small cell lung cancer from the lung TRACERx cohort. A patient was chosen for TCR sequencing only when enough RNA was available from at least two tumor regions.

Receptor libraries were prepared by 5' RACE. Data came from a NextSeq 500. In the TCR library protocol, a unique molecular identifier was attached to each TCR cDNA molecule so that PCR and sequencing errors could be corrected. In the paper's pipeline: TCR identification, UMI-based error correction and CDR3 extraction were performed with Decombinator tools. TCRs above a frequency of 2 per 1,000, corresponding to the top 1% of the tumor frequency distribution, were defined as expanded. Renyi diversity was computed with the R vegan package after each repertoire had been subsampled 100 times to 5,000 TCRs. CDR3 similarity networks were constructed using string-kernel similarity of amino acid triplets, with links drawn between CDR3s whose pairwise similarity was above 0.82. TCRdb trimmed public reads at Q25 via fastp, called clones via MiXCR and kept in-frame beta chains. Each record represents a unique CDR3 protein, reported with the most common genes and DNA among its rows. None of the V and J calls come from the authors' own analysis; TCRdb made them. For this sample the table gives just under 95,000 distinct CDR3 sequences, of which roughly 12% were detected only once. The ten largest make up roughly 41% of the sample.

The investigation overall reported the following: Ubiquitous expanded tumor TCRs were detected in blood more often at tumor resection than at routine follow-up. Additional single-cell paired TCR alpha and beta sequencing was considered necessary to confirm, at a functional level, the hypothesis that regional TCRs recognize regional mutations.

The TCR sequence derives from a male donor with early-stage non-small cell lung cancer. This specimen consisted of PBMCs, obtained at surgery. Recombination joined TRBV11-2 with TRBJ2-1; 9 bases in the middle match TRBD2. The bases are TGTGCCAGCAGCCCTCGGACTAGCGAGAATGAGCAGTTCTTC. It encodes CASSPRTSENEQFF. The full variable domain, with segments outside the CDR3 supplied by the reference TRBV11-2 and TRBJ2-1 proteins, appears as EAGVAQSPRYKIIEKRQSVAFWCNPISGHATLYWYQQILGQGPKLLIQFQNNGVVDDSQLPKDRFSAERLKGVDSTLKIQPAKLEDSAVYLCASSPRTSENEQFFGPGTRLTVL.